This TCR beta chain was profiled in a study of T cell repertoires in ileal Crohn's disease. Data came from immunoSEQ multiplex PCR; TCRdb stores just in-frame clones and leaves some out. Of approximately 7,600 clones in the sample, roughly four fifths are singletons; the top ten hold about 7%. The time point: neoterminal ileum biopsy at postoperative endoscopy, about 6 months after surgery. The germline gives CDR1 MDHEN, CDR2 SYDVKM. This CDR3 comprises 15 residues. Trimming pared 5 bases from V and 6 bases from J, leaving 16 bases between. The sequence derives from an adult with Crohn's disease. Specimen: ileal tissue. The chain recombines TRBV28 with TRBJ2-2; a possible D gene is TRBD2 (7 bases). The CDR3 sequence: CASSGGARSPGELFF. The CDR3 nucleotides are TGTGCCAGCAGTGGGGGGGCCCGGTCTCCCGGGGAGCTGTTTTTT.